This T cell receptor beta chain was captured by sequencing in a study of Graves' ophthalmopathy and Graves' hyperthyroidism. Amplification of the TCR beta CDR3 regions used RNA transcripts (as template). The workflow started with a first-round RT-PCR run with HTBI primers and then moved on to a second-round multiplex PCR. TCRdb redid the calling of the multiplex PCR reads with MiXCR, one entry per CDR3 protein. In the table there are around 590,000 distinct CDR3 sequences, about two fifths of which are singletons. CDR3 length: 13 amino acids. The V and J ends lost 8 bases and 3 bases respectively, with 17 bases between them. Germline-derived CDR1 and CDR2 are SQVTM and ANQGSEA.

Specimen: peripheral blood or thyroid tissue (not recorded which). The TCR originated in an adult man with Graves' hyperthyroidism. The chain combines TRBV29-1 with TRBJ2-7; D gene ambiguous. The CDR3 here is CSQGQSRSYEQYF. The CDR3 DNA reads as TGCAGCCAAGGGCAGTCGCGAAGCTACGAGCAGTACTTC.